These 23 T cell receptor beta chains share one sample of origin, sequenced in a study of regulatory T cells in long-lasting Graves disease. iRepertoire HTBI primers and Arm-PCR of CDR3 regions built TCR beta libraries. A single record per CDR3 protein comes from TCRdb applying MiXCR to the multiplex PCR reads. The table has a few hundred thousand distinct CDR3 sequences, 15% to 20% seen once. Time point noted: newly diagnosed GD, antithyroid drugs for less than 3 months. RNA from PBMCs was the source of the TCR library. The sample was also linked to a second study, of T cells in Graves' hyperthyroidism and ophthalmopathy.

Sequences were derived from peripheral blood mononuclear cells (PBMCs), sampled at new diagnosis, from a patient treated with antithyroid drugs. Receptor source: a woman aged 30 to 39 with Graves disease.

At least ten counts were recorded for this clonotype. The chain combines TRBV5-6 with TRBJ1-2, with TRBD1 as a possible D gene (6 bases). CDR1 SGHDT and CDR2 YYEEEE come from the germline V gene. CDR3 length equals 14 residues. The V gene lost 5 bases and the J gene lost 3 bases, with 14 bases spanning the gap. The CDR3 loop is CASSFPDSHYGYTF. In DNA form, the CDR3 reads TGTGCCAGCAGTTTCCCGGACAGCCACTATGGCTACACCTTC.

This clonotype was seen at least ten times. The chain combines TRBV20-1 with TRBJ2-3, with D perhaps TRBD2 (6 bases). V lost 6 bases, J lost 5 bases, and 18 bases lay in between. In germline, CDR1 is DFQATT, CDR2 SNEGSKA (reference sequence). This CDR3 is 14 amino acids long. The CDR3 nucleotides read TGCAGTGCCGGGGGACGGCTAGATCGAGATACGCAGTATTTT. It yields the protein CSAGGRLDRDTQYF.

The table lists this clonotype with many counts. The chain couples TRBV7-3 to TRBJ1-1; 8 bases line up with TRBD1. Germline assignment: CDR1 SGHTA and CDR2 FQGTGA. This CDR3 contains 15 residues. Losses at the gene ends were 2 bases for V and 1 base for J; bases not matched to a gene: 3. DNA for the CDR3: TGTGCCAGCAGCTTAGGAACAGGGGGGAACACTGAAGCTTTCTTT. Translating gives CASSLGTGGNTEAFF.

This clonotype was seen many times. The chain has TRBV4-1 and TRBJ1-4, with D perhaps matching TRBD1 (5 bases). The germline V and J ends were trimmed by 0 bases and 8 bases, with 7 bases remaining between them. CDR1 is MGHRA, CDR2 YSYEKL, per germline. The CDR3 consists of 13 residues. The CDR3 coding sequence is TGCGCCAGCAGCCAAGAAGACAGAGAAAAACTGTTTTTT. Translated: CASSQEDREKLFF.

The genes are TRBV9 and TRBJ2-1; 13 positions match TRBD2. Germline V gene data show CDR1 as SGDLS and CDR2 as YYNGEE. The CDR3 sequence is 19 residues long. V was clipped by 0 bases and J by 0 bases; unmatched bases: 6. CDR3 nucleotide sequence: TGTGCCAGCAGCGTAGCAGGGACTAGCGGGATATACTCCTACAATGAGCAGTTCTTC. It codes for CASSVAGTSGIYSYNEQFF.

Note on this clonotype: This likely reflects a read error, since a far larger clone is one base away. The chain carries TRBV7-2 and TRBJ2-1, with 8 bases lining up with TRBD1. This CDR3 is built from 15 residues. Looked up from germline, CDR1 is SGHTA and CDR2 is FQGNSA. Trimming cost V 1 base and J 13 bases; bases outside gene matches: 12. CDR3 residues: CASSLGTGRQETQFF. The CDR3 bases are TGTGCCAGCAGCTTAGGGACAGGGCGACAAGAGACCCAGTTCTTC.

As concerns this clonotype: With a far larger clone one base away, a read error is the likely cause. The chain recombines TRBV7-2 with TRBJ1-5; D is perhaps TRBD1 (6 bases). Germline V gives CDR1 SGHTA, CDR2 FQGNSA. The CDR3 contains 15 residues. Trimming removed 6 bases from V and 6 bases from J, with 18 bases in between. CDR3 loop: CASSVYRDHAQPQHF. The CDR3 nucleotides are TGTGCCAGCAGTGTGTACAGGGATCATGCTCAGCCCCAGCATTTT. The full variable domain, with the rest looked up from reference TRBV7-2 and TRBJ1-5, is GAGVSQSPSNKVTEKGKDVELRCDPISGHTALYWYRQSLGQGLEFLIYFQGNSAPDKSGLPSDRFSAERTGGSVSTLTIQRTQQEDSAVYLCASSVYRDHAQPQHFGDGTRLSIL.

The chain employs TRBV12-1 and TRBJ2-7; the table's D call of TRBD1 was not tested on the DNA. TRBV12-1 constitutes a pseudogene. The CDR3 contains 16 residues. CDR3 protein: CASSPPGGGAIYEQYF. The CDR3, as DNA: TGTGCCAGCAGCCCCCCTGGAGGGGGCGCGATCTACGAGCAGTACTTC.

This clonotype was detected many times. The chain uses TRBV2 and TRBJ1-1; TRBD1 might be the D (5 bases). CDR3 length: 12 amino acids. In germline, CDR1 is SNHLY, CDR2 FYNNEI. V was shortened by 6 bases and J by 5 bases, with 10 bases between the two germline ends. The DNA for the CDR3 is TGTGCCAGCAGCCGGGACGGAACTGAAGCTTTCTTT. Translating gives CASSRDGTEAFF.

This chain connects TRBV7-9 to TRBJ1-1, with a possible D match to TRBD1 (6 bases). The CDR3 consists of 13 residues. Germline-derived CDR1 and CDR2 are SEHNR and FQNEAQ (reference sequence). V gave up 8 bases and J gave up 5 bases, with 15 bases separating them. The CDR3, as DNA: TGTGCCAGCGGGGGACAAGACAGAACTGAAGCTTTCTTT. Translation gives CASGGQDRTEAFF.

This clonotype was seen many times. J is TRBJ2-5 and V is TRBV7-2, with 7 bases that match TRBD1. With V trimmed by 1 base and J by 4 bases, 6 bases remained unmatched. The CDR3 spans 15 residues. Germline CDR1 and CDR2: SGHTA and FQGNSA. This CDR3 reads CASSLVGTAGETQYF. In nucleotides, the CDR3 is TGTGCCAGCAGCTTAGTGGGGACAGCAGGAGAGACCCAGTACTTC. Combining the CDR3 with reference TRBV7-2 and TRBJ2-5 gives the whole variable domain GAGVSQSPSNKVTEKGKDVELRCDPISGHTALYWYRQSLGQGLEFLIYFQGNSAPDKSGLPSDRFSAERTGGSVSTLTIQRTQQEDSAVYLCASSLVGTAGETQYFGPGTRLLVL.

This clonotype has a count of ten or more. The chain joins TRBV11-2 to TRBJ2-3; 8 nucleotides agree with TRBD2. This CDR3 is built from 16 residues. The germline CDR1 and CDR2 sequences are SGHAT and FQNNGV. The ends lost 1 base at V and 1 base at J; junction bases unmatched: 4. The CDR3 protein is CASSLALTSGTDTQYF. In nucleotides, the CDR3 is TGTGCCAGCAGCTTAGCCCTGACTAGCGGCACAGATACGCAGTATTTT.

This chain links TRBV11-2 with TRBJ2-1, with TRBD1 matching 7 bases. The V and J ends lost 5 bases and 8 bases, in that order; junction bases with no gene match: 3. The CDR3 contains 12 residues. Germline assignment: CDR1 SGHAT and CDR2 FQNNGV. The CDR3 bases are TGTGCCAGCAGCAAAGACAGGGATGAGCAGTTCTTC. Translated: CASSKDRDEQFF.

Concerning this clonotype: This clone may be a read error of a much larger clone one base away. The rearrangement joins TRBV6-1 to TRBJ2-7, with unresolved D. The germline CDR1 and CDR2 sequences are MNHNS and SASEGT. V was cut by 10 bases and J by 3 bases, with 10 bases left in between. The CDR3 has 11 amino acids. The DNA of the CDR3 is TGTGCCAACAGAGCCAACTACGAGCAGTACTTC. Its translation: CANRANYEQYF.

The chain recombines TRBV20-1 with TRBJ2-5, with no clear D. V lost 6 bases and J 5 bases, leaving 19 bases between the germline ends. The CDR3 totals 14 residues. CDR1 is DFQATT, CDR2 SNEGSKA, per germline (reference sequence). The CDR3 loop reads CSAPPPSFVETQYF. DNA for the CDR3: TGCAGTGCCCCCCCCCCCTCGTTCGTCGAGACCCAGTACTTC.

This clonotype was recorded many times. This chain uses TRBV2 with TRBJ2-1; the match to TRBD1 covers 9 bases. V shed 5 bases and J 2 bases; nucleotides not matched to a gene: 4. The CDR3 is 15 residues long. The germline gives CDR1 SNHLY, CDR2 FYNNEI. CDR3 in DNA: TGTGCCAGCAGTCCGGACAGGGGAGCCTACAATGAGCAGTTCTTC. It is translated as CASSPDRGAYNEQFF.

This clonotype was counted ten times or more. This rearrangement joins TRBV28 to TRBJ2-7; D unresolved. The CDR3 contains 9 residues. Trimming pared 9 bases from V and 3 bases from J, leaving 3 bases between. Germline-derived CDR1 and CDR2 are MDHEN and SYDVKM. The CDR3 DNA follows: TGTGCCAGTAGCTACGAGCAGTACTTC. This sequence encodes CASSYEQYF.

This clonotype was seen at least ten times. The rearrangement uses TRBV5-5 and TRBJ2-3, with 8 bases aligning to TRBD2. Germline V gene sequence: CDR1 SGHKS, CDR2 YYEKEE (reference sequence). This CDR3 is built from 17 residues. After removal of 1 base from V and 2 bases from J, the junction contained 9 bases not matched to a gene. The CDR3 loop reads CASSLSTRGGATDTQYF. The CDR3, as DNA: TGTGCCAGCAGCTTGTCCACCCGGGGGGGGGCCACAGATACGCAGTATTTT.

J is TRBJ2-7 and V is TRBV11-2; no reliable D call. CDR1 SGHAT and CDR2 FQNNGV come from the germline V gene. Trimming cost V 0 bases and J 3 bases, with 12 bases left between them. This CDR3 has 15 residues. The CDR3 sequence: CASSLERHGIYEQYF. The DNA of the CDR3 is TGTGCCAGCAGCTTAGAGCGGCACGGCATCTACGAGCAGTACTTC.

In its sample, this clonotype was seen many times. This rearrangement joins TRBV11-3 to TRBJ2-1; 8 nucleotides agree with TRBD2. V dropped 4 bases and J dropped 4; count of bases not matched to a gene: 9. In germline, CDR1 is SGHNT, CDR2 YENEEA. This CDR3 is built from 16 residues. The CDR3 reads CASSSPLAGWYNEQFF. CDR3 in DNA: TGTGCCAGCAGCTCGCCCCTAGCGGGTTGGTACAATGAGCAGTTCTTC.

This clonotype has ten or more counts. The DNA of the CDR3 is TGTGCCACCGTACCGGGACAGGGTAGCAATCAGCCCCAGCATTTT. Its translation: CATVPGQGSNQPQHF. V is TRBV12-3 or TRBV12-4 and J is TRBJ1-5; 9 bases agree with TRBD1. After removal of 10 bases from V and 0 bases from J, the junction contained 7 bases not matched to a gene. This CDR3 region has 15 residues.

The table lists this clonotype with many counts. The J gene is TRBJ1-2, the V gene TRBV12-3 or TRBV12-4; D unresolved. V dropped 3 bases and J dropped 0 bases, with 8 bases sitting between them. The CDR3 is 14 amino acids. In DNA form, the CDR3 reads TGTGCCAGCAGTTTCGGTGTCGCTAACTATGGCTACACCTTC. Amino acid sequence: CASSFGVANYGYTF.

This clonotype was seen many times. V usage is TRBV5-1 and J usage is TRBJ2-2; D remains unclear. This CDR3 has 12 amino acids. Germline assignment: CDR1 SGHRS and CDR2 YFSETQ. V gave up 2 bases and J gave up 6 bases, with 5 bases separating them. CDR3 region: CASSLNAGELFF. DNA for the CDR3: TGCGCCAGCAGCTTAAACGCCGGGGAGCTGTTTTTT. The whole variable domain, remainder taken from reference TRBV5-1 and TRBJ2-2, is KAGVTQTPRYLIKTRGQQVTLSCSPISGHRSVSWYQQTPGQGLQFLFEYFSETQRNKGNFPGRFSGRQFSNSRSEMNVSTLELGDSALYLCASSLNAGELFFGEGSRLTVL.